The entry that follows covers one T cell receptor beta chain sequence. Its antigen is currently unknown. Assay used: immunoSEQ multiplex PCR; TCRdb lists only in-frame clones, some missing. Of hundreds of thousands of clones listed, around 89% are singletons. These data are taken from a study of Ad26.COV2.S vaccination and SARS-CoV-2 variants. In the study overall: Once or twice, 56 days apart, Ad26.COV2.S was delivered intramuscularly. Overall study results and limits: Reported post-vaccination CD8+ and CD4+ T cell responses to spike showed substantial breadth. Analyses that measured TCR breadth and depth may have underestimated total T cell responses. Those who received the vaccine showed greater spike-specific TCR breadth than those given placebo.

CDR3 length: 18 amino acids. V lost 6 bases, J lost 3 bases, and 18 bases stayed unmatched. Germline V lookup: CDR1 SGHTA, CDR2 FQGNSA. Stated treatment: some 20 received Ad26.COV2.S at low or high dose, single or two shots; 5 received placebo; per-sample allocation not given. Day 63 following the first vaccine or placebo injection was when the samples were taken. Here the sequenced sample was peripheral blood, taken in a trial of Ad26.COV2.S vaccine versus placebo. The V call is TRBV7-2, the J call TRBJ2-7, with 9 bases that match TRBD1. This receptor was obtained from a person aged 18-65 years who received the Ad26.COV2.S COVID-19 vaccine or a placebo. The CDR3 loop reads CASRPEHAGQGSLYEQYF. For the CDR3, the DNA is TGTGCCAGCAGACCCGAACATGCGGGACAGGGAAGTCTCTACGAGCAGTACTTC.